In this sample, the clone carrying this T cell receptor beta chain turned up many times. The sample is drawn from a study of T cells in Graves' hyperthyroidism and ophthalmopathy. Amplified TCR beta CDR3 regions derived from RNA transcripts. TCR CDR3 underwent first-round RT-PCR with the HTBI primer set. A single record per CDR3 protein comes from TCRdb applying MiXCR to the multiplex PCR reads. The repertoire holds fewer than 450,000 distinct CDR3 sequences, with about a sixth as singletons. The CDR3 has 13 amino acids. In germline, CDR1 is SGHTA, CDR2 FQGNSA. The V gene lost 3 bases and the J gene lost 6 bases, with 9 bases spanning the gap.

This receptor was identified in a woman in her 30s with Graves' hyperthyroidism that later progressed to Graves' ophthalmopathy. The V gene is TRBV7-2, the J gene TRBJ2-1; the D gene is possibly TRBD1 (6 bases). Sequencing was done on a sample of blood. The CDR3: CASSFKGGNEQFF. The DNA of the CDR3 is TGTGCCAGCAGCTTTAAAGGGGGCAATGAGCAGTTCTTC.